Included here is one TCR beta chain sequence, with context. Hyperthyroidism in the patients, aged 18 to 65, was newly diagnosed and under 2 months in duration. This CDR3 has 17 amino acids. The germline V gene has CDR1 MGHRA and CDR2 YSYEKL. With V trimmed by 0 bases and J by 7 bases, 8 bases remained unmatched. It was RNA transcripts that yielded the amplified TCR beta CDR3 regions. Researchers ran a first-round RT-PCR on the TCR CDR3 using the HTBI primer set. TCRdb called the multiplex PCR reads again in MiXCR, with one record for every CDR3 protein. The sample contains 350,000 or so distinct CDR3 sequences, roughly 23% of which appear only once. The entry originates in a study of T cells in Graves' hyperthyroidism and ophthalmopathy.

The sequencing input was blood. The receptor was isolated from a woman in her fifties or sixties with Graves' hyperthyroidism. The V call is TRBV4-1, the J call TRBJ1-6, with 8 bases matching TRBD1. The CDR3 DNA follows: TGCGCCAGCAGCCAAGATCTCGGCAGGGGGCTGAATTCACCCCTCCACTTT. Its protein is CASSQDLGRGLNSPLHF.